One T cell receptor beta chain is described in this entry. Here immunoSEQ multiplex PCR was the method, and the copy in TCRdb shows in-frame clones only, minus some. The sample yields fewer than 70,000 clones, approximately 80% seen once. This CDR3 has 13 residues. Per the germline V gene, CDR1 is MDHEN and CDR2 is SYDVKM. V was pared by 2 bases and J by 7 bases, with 11 bases between. The data stem from a study of early stage breast cancer tumors. Sequencing was carried out using blood. This TCR was recovered from a middle-aged person with breast cancer. The J gene is TRBJ1-2, the V gene TRBV28, with a weak D call TRBD1 (6 bases). DNA of the CDR3: TGTGCCAGCAGTTTACAGGGGTTGGGTGGCTACACCTTC. This gives the protein CASSLQGLGGYTF.